The present T cell receptor (beta chain) was sequenced within a study of T cell responses to AZD1222 COVID-19 vaccine. Looking at the study overall: Combined were second doses at about 4 or about 12 weeks.

The repertoire was sequenced with immunoSEQ multiplex PCR; TCRdb's copy has only in-frame clones and lacks some. The sample shows approximately 100,000 clones, around 94% of them seen only once. Study-wide results and limits: The span of vaccine-associated CD4 TCRs extended across spike, with dominance at 160-218 and 743-854. When two AZD1222 doses had been given, Spike-specific TCR breadth and depth rose.

CDR1 and CDR2 from the germline V gene are MDHEN and SYDVKM. The length of the CDR3 is 15 residues. Unmatched junction bases numbered 7, after V lost 4 bases and J lost 4 bases. This clone has just one count. Its antigen is still unknown. The J gene is TRBJ1-1, the V gene TRBV28; 9 bases fit TRBD1. The TCR comes from an adult in good health. Sequences were derived from peripheral blood, sampled on day 0 of AZD1222 vaccination. The CDR3 is CASSSQPTGGTEAFF. The DNA of the CDR3 is TGTGCCAGCAGTTCACAACCGACAGGGGGCACTGAAGCTTTCTTT.